This T cell receptor (beta chain) was documented in a study of blood T cell repertoires in COVID-19 (dated by TCRdb to 2019 to 2021). Looking at the study overall: Samples from collaborators originated in the United States, Italy and Spain and spanned both the acute and convalescent phases of COVID-19. The prospective study material was composed of cDNA or gDNA derived from T cells, B-cell-depleted T cells, or PBMCs. The dataset comprised deeply sampled blood TCRbeta repertoires from subjects exposed to, actively infected with, or recovered from COVID-19. A freely available public database, intended as a resource for researchers studying the immune response to SARS-CoV-2, is where the repertoires were released. Samples were obtained from the ongoing ImmuneRACE study (first 160 participants) and from 1,254 subjects provided by 6 global collaborators. A de-identified subject ID, COVID-19 status, age in years and sex were almost always included in the sample metadata. Where available, HLA class I and class II types were obtained from metadata supplied by the sample provider rather than from assay-based typing. The paper as a whole reports these results and caveats: Clinical and demographic metadata were provided uncurated, with the amount varying by source and participant.

On this clone itself: Its antigen remains undetermined. No base qualities exist here, and no much larger clone lies one base off it.

The collaborating institutions used their own protocols to collect whole blood in K2EDTA tubes. For TCRbeta analysis, collaborators shipped samples in one of three forms: frozen whole blood, isolated PBMCs, or DNA extracted from either of those sample types. The cysteine opens and the phenylalanine closes a CDR3 of 15 amino acids. Only the CDR3 portion is preserved as DNA: 45 bases, with reading frame beginning at the first base. V is clipped by 3 bases and J by 4 bases, and the sequence between their germline boundaries is 12 bases long. CDR1 and CDR2 were assigned from the germline V gene as MGHRA and YSYEKL. TCRbeta CDR3 regions were amplified from genomic DNA by means of the immunoSEQ Assay, a bias-controlled multiplex PCR. Per the source publication's procedure: Within the assay, amplification of reference gene primers was used to estimate how many nucleated cells each sample contained. To quantify the absolute abundance of each unique TCRbeta CDR3 rearrangement, sequence reads were collapsed and filtered. For each sample, productive Simpson clonality was calculated as the square root of Simpson's diversity index over productive rearrangements. TCRdb took over this immuneACCESS table, retaining in-frame rearrangements with V and J assigned. Such tables are incomplete; in checked studies, under half of the missing clones stem from an unresolved V gene, and the remainder is unexplained. The DNA was the basis for D and trimming; V, J and clone size are from that table. Within this sample are more than 300,000 clones, with about 82% of them counted one time only. Under 2% of the sample rests with the top ten.

Sequencing was carried out using peripheral blood. The sequence was collected from a woman between 45 and 65 years old with acute or convalescent COVID-19. The rearranged chain carries TRBV4-1 and TRBJ1-4, and perhaps TRBD1 as D gene, on 6 matching bases. This receptor carries the CDR3 CASSHPTGSNEKLFF. The nucleotides are TGCGCCAGCAGCCACCCGACAGGAAGTAATGAAAAACTGTTTTTT.